This T cell receptor beta chain was sequenced during a study of cytomegalovirus exposure and HLA in healthy donors. Comments on this clone: The target antigen is unknown.

Amplification used 60 Vbeta primers and 13 Jbeta primers. TCRdb's table, derived via immunoSEQ multiplex PCR, lists solely in-frame clones and lacks some. Found here are 100,000 to 150,000 clones, about 84% of them singletons; the top ten hold roughly 4%. This CDR3 has 17 residues. With V trimmed by 4 bases and J by 6 bases, 12 bases remained unmatched. Per germline, CDR1 SGHDT and CDR2 YYEEEE. Study-level points and caveats: Reportedly, HLA-A and HLA-B alleles of most subjects were accurately predicted from TCR beta.

The chain carries TRBV5-6 and TRBJ2-3; 12 bases are shared with TRBD2. The sample comprised PBMCs. This sequence was found in a man aged 35-49 years in good health and CMV-seronegative. The CDR3 DNA reads TGTGCCAGCAGCCCTCCCGGACTAGCGGGGACGGGGGATACGCAGTATTTT. Residues: CASSPPGLAGTGDTQYF.